The 9 T cell receptor beta chains given below trace back to one sample, sequenced in a study of OX40 agonist ivuxolimab in advanced cancers. The assay was immunoSEQ multiplex PCR, and TCRdb's table has in-frame clones only and misses some. Of some 100,000 clones in the sample, roughly 94% were seen once. The source was CD4+ or CD8+ T cells sorted from blood, collected in a trial of the OX40 agonist ivuxolimab. Receptors were obtained from an adult with an advanced solid tumor such as melanoma, head and neck, liver or kidney cancer.

This chain joins TRBV6-6 and TRBJ2-5, with no clear D. Between the trimmed V and J ends, which lost 8 bases and 2 bases, there was a span of 12 bases. CDR3 size: 13 residues. Germline V gene data show CDR1 as MNHNY and CDR2 as SVGAGI (reference sequence). CDR3 in DNA: TGTGCCAGCGGCCTGGGTTATCAAGAGACCCAGTACTTC. Its translation: CASGLGYQETQYF.

The V gene is TRBV27, the J gene TRBJ1-1; no clear D gene. Trimming removed 4 bases from V and 6 bases from J, with 12 bases in between. In germline, CDR1 is MNHEY, CDR2 SMNVEV (reference sequence). The CDR3 spans 13 residues. As DNA, the CDR3 is TGTGCCAGCAGTTACGACCCCCGGGCTGAAGCTTTCTTT. Encoded protein: CASSYDPRAEAFF.

The chain uses TRBV6-6 and TRBJ1-1, with D unclear. The CDR3 has 15 residues. The V end was cut by 0 bases, the J end by 1 base, with 9 bases between. Germline V gene sequence: CDR1 MNHNY, CDR2 SVGAGI (reference sequence). CDR3: CASSYSITGNTEAFF. The CDR3 DNA is TGTGCCAGCAGTTACTCGATAACGGGGAACACTGAAGCTTTCTTT.

The chain uses TRBV27 and TRBJ2-1; D is possibly TRBD1 (6 bases). The germline CDR1 and CDR2 sequences are MNHEY and SMNVEV (reference sequence). V was clipped by 3 bases and J by 0 bases, with 9 bases between them. The CDR3 spans 15 residues. The CDR3 DNA reads TGTGCCAGCAGTTTCGCAGGGGACTCCTACAATGAGCAGTTCTTC. Protein: CASSFAGDSYNEQFF.

The CDR3 DNA follows: TGTGCCAGCGCACAGGGTACCATATACAATGAGCAGTTCTTC. Protein: CASAQGTIYNEQFF. The chain links TRBV27 to TRBJ2-1, with a weak D call TRBD1 (6 bases). Germline V lookup: CDR1 MNHEY, CDR2 SMNVEV (reference sequence). The CDR3 has 14 amino acids. The germline V and J ends were trimmed by 8 bases and 4 bases, with 15 bases remaining between them.

The chain carries TRBV27 and TRBJ2-1; TRBD2 aligns across 8 bases. The CDR3 runs 12 residues. The V and J ends lost 6 bases and 10 bases, in that order; junction bases with no gene match: 5. The germline CDR1 and CDR2 sequences are MNHEY and SMNVEV (reference sequence). In DNA, the CDR3 is TGTGCCAGCAGGGGACTAGAACCCGAGCAGTTCTTC. It is translated as CASRGLEPEQFF.

The chain carries TRBV2 and TRBJ2-1; 10 bases are shared with TRBD2. Looked up from germline, CDR1 is SNHLY and CDR2 is FYNNEI. The V and J ends lost 3 bases and 6 bases, in that order; junction bases with no gene match: 5. This CDR3 spans 15 amino acids. The CDR3: CASSDYSGRSNEQFF. CDR3 nucleotide sequence: TGTGCCAGCAGTGATTATAGCGGGAGGAGCAATGAGCAGTTCTTC.

The gene calls are TRBV5-8 and TRBJ1-5, with a tentative D call TRBD1 (5 bases). CDR1 is SGHTS and CDR2 is YDEGEE in the germline V gene. Between the trimmed V and J ends, which lost 0 bases and 3 bases, there was a span of 7 bases. The CDR3 runs to 14 residues. The CDR3, as DNA: TGTGCCAGCAGCTTGGGACAGATCAATCAGCCCCAGCATTTT. Residues: CASSLGQINQPQHF.

Only one count was recorded for this clone. The V gene is TRBV10-3, the J gene TRBJ1-3, with D possibly being TRBD1 (6 bases). CDR1 ENHRY and CDR2 SYGVKD come from the germline V gene. This CDR3 is 16 amino acids long. Trimming removed 8 bases at V and 2 bases at J, with 19 bases between. In nucleotides, the CDR3 is TGTGCCATCCTCATCAATGGGGACAAGGCTGGAAACACCATATATTTT. It yields the protein CAILINGDKAGNTIYF.